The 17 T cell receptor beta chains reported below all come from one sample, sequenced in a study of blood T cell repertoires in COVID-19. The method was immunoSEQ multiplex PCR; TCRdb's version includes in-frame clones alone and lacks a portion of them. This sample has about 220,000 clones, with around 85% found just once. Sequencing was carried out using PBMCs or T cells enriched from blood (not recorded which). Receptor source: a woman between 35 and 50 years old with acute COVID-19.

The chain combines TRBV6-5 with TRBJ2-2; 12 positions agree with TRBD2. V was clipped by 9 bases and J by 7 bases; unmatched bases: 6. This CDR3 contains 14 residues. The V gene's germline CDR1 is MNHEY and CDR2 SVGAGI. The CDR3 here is CASQRLAGDGELFF. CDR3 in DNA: TGTGCCAGTCAACGACTAGCGGGAGACGGGGAGCTGTTTTTT.

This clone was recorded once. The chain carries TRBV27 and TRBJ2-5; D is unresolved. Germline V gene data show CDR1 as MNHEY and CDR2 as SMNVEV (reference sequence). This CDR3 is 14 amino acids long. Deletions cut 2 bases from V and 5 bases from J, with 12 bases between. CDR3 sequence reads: CASSLAPNGETQYF. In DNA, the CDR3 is TGTGCCAGCAGTTTAGCCCCAAACGGGGAGACCCAGTACTTC.

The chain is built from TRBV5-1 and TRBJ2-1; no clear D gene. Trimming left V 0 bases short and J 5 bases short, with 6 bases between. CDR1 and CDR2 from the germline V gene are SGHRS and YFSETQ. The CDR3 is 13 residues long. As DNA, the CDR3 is TGCGCCAGCAGCTTGGATAGTAACAATGAGCAGTTCTTC. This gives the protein CASSLDSNNEQFF.

CDR3: CASRRQGNEQYF. The DNA of the CDR3 is TGTGCCAGCAGAAGACAGGGCAACGAGCAGTACTTC. The chain links TRBV27 to TRBJ2-7, with 7 bases identical to TRBD1. CDR1 is MNHEY, CDR2 SMNVEV, per germline (reference sequence). With V trimmed by 6 bases and J by 5 bases, 4 bases remained unmatched. The CDR3 has 12 amino acids.

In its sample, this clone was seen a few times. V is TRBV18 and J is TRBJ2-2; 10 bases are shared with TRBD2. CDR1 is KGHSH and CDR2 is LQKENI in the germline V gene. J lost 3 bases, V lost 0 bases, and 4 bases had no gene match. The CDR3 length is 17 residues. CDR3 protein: CASSPPSLAGDTGELFF. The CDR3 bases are TGTGCCAGCTCACCACCGAGTCTAGCGGGGGACACCGGGGAGCTGTTTTTT.

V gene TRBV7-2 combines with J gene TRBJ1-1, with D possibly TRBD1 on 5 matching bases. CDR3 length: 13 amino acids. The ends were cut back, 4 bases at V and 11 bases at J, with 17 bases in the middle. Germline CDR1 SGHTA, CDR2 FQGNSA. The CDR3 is CASSSRWGSQAFF. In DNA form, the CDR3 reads TGTGCCAGCAGCTCCCGGTGGGGCAGTCAGGCTTTCTTT.

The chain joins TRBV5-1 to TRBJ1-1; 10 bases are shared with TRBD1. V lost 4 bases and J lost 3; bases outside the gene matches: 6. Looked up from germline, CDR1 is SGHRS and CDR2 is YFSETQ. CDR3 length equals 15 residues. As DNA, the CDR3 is TGCGCCAGCAGCCTGGGACAGGGGATGGACACTGAAGCTTTCTTT. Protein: CASSLGQGMDTEAFF.

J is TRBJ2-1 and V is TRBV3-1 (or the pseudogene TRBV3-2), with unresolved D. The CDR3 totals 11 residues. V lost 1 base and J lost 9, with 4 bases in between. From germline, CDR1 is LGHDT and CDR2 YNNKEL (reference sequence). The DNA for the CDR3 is TGTGCCAGCAGCCAAGCTATTGAGCAGTTCTTC. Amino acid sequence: CASSQAIEQFF.

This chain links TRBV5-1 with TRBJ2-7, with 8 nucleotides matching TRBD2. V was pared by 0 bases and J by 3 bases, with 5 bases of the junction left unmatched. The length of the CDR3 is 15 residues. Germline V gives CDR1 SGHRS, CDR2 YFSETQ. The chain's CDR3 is CASSLVAGSYYEQYF. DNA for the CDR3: TGCGCCAGCAGCTTGGTAGCGGGATCATACTACGAGCAGTACTTC.

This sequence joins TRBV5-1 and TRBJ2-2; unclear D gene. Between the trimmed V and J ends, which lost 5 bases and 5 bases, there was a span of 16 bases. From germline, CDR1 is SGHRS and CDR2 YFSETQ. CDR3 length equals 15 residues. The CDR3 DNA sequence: TGCGCCAGCAGTCTCGGCTCTCACGGGACCGGGGAGCTGTTTTTT. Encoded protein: CASSLGSHGTGELFF.

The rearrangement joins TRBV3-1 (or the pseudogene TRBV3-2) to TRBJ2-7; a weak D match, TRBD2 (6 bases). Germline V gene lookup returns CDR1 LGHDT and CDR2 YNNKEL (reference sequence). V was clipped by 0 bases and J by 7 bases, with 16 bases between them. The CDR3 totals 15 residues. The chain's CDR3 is CASSQDRSGRGEQYF. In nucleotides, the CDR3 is TGTGCCAGCAGCCAAGACCGTTCCGGGAGAGGTGAGCAGTACTTC.

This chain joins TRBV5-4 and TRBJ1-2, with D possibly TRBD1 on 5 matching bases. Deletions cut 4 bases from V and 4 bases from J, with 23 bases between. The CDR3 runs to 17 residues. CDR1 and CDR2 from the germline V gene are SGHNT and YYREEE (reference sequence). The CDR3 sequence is CASSPSAGGTSLYGYTF. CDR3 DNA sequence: TGTGCCAGCAGCCCGAGTGCGGGGGGGACTTCTCTCTATGGCTACACCTTC.

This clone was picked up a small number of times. Written as DNA, the CDR3 is TGTGCCAGTAGTATAGCCCTCCTGGGGGGCGGGAGGACCACCGGGGAGCTGTTTTTT. It yields the protein CASSIALLGGGRTTGELFF. The chain carries TRBV19 and TRBJ2-2; the match to TRBD2 covers 8 bases. V lost 1 base to trimming and J lost 4 bases; unmatched junction nucleotides: 14. The CDR3 contains 19 residues. In germline, CDR1 is LNHDA, CDR2 SQIVND (reference sequence). Together with reference TRBV19 and TRBJ2-2, the CDR3 gives the full variable domain: DGGITQSPKYLFRKEGQNVTLSCEQNLNHDAMYWYRQDPGQGLRLIYYSQIVNDFQKGDIAEGYSVSREKKESFPLTVTSAQKNPTAFYLCASSIALLGGGRTTGELFFGEGSRLTVL.

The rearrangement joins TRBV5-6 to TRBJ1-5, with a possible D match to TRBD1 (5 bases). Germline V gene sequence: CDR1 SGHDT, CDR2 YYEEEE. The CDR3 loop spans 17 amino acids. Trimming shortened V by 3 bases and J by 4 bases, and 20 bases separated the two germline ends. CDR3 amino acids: CASSSRGAGMLNQPQHF. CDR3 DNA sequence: TGTGCCAGCAGCTCGCGGGGCGCCGGGATGCTTAATCAGCCCCAGCATTTT.

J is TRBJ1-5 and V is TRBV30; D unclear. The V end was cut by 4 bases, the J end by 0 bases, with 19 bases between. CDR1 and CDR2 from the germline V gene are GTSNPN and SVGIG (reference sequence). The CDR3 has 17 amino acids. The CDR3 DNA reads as TGTGCCTGGAAACCCAGGAATCGGGGATATAGCAATCAGCCCCAGCATTTT. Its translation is CAWKPRNRGYSNQPQHF.

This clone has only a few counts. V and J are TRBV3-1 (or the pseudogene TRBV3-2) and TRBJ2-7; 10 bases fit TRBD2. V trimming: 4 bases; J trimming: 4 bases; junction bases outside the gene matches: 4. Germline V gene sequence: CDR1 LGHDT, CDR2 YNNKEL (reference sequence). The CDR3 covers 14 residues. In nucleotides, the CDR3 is TGTGCCAGCAGCCCCAGCGGGAGGGAGTACGAGCAGTACTTC. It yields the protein CASSPSGREYEQYF.

As DNA, the CDR3 is TGTGCCAGCAGCCAAGTGGCTGGTGGCAATGAGCAGTTCTTC. Protein product: CASSQVAGGNEQFF. V usage is TRBV4-2 and J usage is TRBJ2-1; D is undetermined. The CDR3 totals 14 residues. V shed 1 base and J shed 6 bases, with 10 bases lying between them. The germline V gene has CDR1 LGHNA and CDR2 YNFKEQ.